The rows below give T cell receptor beta chains drawn from one sample of a study of cytomegalovirus exposure and HLA in healthy donors. Clones were sequenced by immunoSEQ multiplex PCR, and TCRdb holds only the in-frame ones, with some missing. The data hold approximately 190,000 clones, with approximately 12% observed a single time. The specimen was PBMCs. The receptor source for this set is a middle-aged man in good health and CMV-seropositive. CDR3s include the opening cysteine and the closing phenylalanine or tryptophan. A D gene is named only where the DNA matches it firmly.

>TRBV6-6|-
CASSPSGGVGQPQHF
>TRBV7-9|-
CASSLDIGVGAFF
>TRBV11-2|-
CASSQDRNYGYTF
>TRBV11-3|TRBD2
CASSLSGGNTGELFF
>TRBV6-5|TRBD1
CASTPGTGPNQPQHF
>TRBV11-2|-
CASSGGGNTNTEAFF
>TRBV5-6|-
CASSLSDAGTEAFF
>TRBV19|-
CASSVGKWEKLFF
>TRBV6-1|TRBD1
CASTQPGQNGYTF
>TRBV5-1|TRBD1
CASSPTGANTGELFF
>TRBV9|TRBD1
CASSVGGTGVTYEQYF
>TRBV19|-
CASSIPQGSGSYNSPLHF
>TRBV14|TRBD1
CASSPDRVVGYTF
>TRBV10-2|-
CASSELQLGEAFF
>TRBV5-5|TRBD1
CASSPGKGAVATNEKLFF
>TRBV4-3|TRBD1
CASSQDRAGGNYGYTF
>TRBV5-4|TRBD1
CASNRDSNEKLFF
>TRBV6-5|-
CASSYGTFYSPLHF
>TRBV27|-
CASTGTLNSNEQFF
>TRBV7-9|TRBD1
CASSATGQSQPQHF
>TRBV7-2|-
CASTSQSGGRETQYF
>TRBV7-2|-
CASGGFGGEQYF
>TRBV19|-
CASSARAEADTQYF
>TRBV4-3|TRBD1
CASSQRQGARDEQYF
>TRBV10-3|TRBD2
CAITSTSGGGDTQYF
>TRBV7-2|-
CASSEDSPGNTIYF
>TRBV28|-
CASSLRKTSYNSPLHF
>TRBV29-1|TRBD1
CSVVGTGSYEQYF
>TRBV6-5|-
CASSYRQTNEKLFF
>TRBV28|-
CASSLLPGASTDTQYF
>TRBV29-1|TRBD1
CSVGQGGTEAFF
>TRBV15|TRBD1
CATSIIDPGGAETQYF
>TRBV7-6|TRBD2
CASSGGLAGGETQYF
>TRBV6-5|-
CASRELGGVTDTQYF
>TRBV5-6|TRBD1
CASSLTQTGRGNTEAFF
>TRBV2|TRBD1
CASRGQGISRTQYF
>TRBV19|-
CASSDGYSQPQHF
>TRBV2|-
CASSEDSYNEQFF
>TRBV9|-
CASSFRGQNTEAFF
>TRBV19|TRBD1
CASGPGTGGKNEQFF
>TRBV19|TRBD1
CASSSLTGTGGHQPQHF
>TRBV19|-
CASSPIGQNTGELFF
>TRBV7-7|TRBD2
CASTGLAGTGELFF
>TRBV7-2|-
CASSDGGTYEQYF
>TRBV5-4|-
CASRATGWGGEGELFF
>TRBV7-9|-
CASSAPAPRIEKLFF
>TRBV7-8|TRBD1
CASSSRDRNYGYTF
>TRBV28|-
CASSLSRTITEAFF
>TRBV15|-
CATSRGGGRAGYTF
>TRBV30|-
CAWTRGITEAFF
>TRBV5-1|-
CASSPAGEETQYF
>TRBV7-3|TRBD1
CASSSPRDRGNVNGANVLTF
>TRBV6-5|-
CASSVDRSYGYTF
>TRBV5-1|-
CASSLEWVRGGYTF
>TRBV9|-
CASSPRRGGGNEQFF
>TRBV14|-
CASSQEWASTDTQYF